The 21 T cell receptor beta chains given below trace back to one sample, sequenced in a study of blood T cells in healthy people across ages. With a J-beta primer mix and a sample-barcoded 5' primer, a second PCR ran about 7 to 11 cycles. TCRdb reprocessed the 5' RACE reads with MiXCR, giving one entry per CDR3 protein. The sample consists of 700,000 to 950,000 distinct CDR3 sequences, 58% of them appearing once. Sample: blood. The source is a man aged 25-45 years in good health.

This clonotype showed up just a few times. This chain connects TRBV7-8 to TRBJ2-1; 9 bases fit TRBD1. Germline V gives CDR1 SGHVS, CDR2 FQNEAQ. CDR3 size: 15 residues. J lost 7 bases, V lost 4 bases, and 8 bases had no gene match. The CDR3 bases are TGTGCCAGCAGCTCGGCCGGGACAGGGACTAATGAGCAGTTCTTC. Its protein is CASSSAGTGTNEQFF.

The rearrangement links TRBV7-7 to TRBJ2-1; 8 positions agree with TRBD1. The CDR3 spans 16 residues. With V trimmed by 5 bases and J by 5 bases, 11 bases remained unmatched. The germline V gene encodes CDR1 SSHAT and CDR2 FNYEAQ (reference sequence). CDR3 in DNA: TGTGCCAGCAGCCTTACCGGACAGGGACCCGACAATGAGCAGTTCTTC. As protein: CASSLTGQGPDNEQFF.

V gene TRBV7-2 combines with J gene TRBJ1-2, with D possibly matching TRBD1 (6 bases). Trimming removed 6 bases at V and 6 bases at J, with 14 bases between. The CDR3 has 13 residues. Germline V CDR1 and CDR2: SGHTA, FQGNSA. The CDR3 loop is CASSAQGLDGYTF. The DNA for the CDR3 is TGTGCCAGCAGTGCCCAGGGGTTAGATGGCTACACCTTC.

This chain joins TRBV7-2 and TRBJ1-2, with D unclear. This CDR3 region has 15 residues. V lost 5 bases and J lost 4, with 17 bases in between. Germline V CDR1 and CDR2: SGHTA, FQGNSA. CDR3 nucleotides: TGTGCCAGCAGCGATCGAGCCGGGGAGATCTATGGCTACACCTTC. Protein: CASSDRAGEIYGYTF.

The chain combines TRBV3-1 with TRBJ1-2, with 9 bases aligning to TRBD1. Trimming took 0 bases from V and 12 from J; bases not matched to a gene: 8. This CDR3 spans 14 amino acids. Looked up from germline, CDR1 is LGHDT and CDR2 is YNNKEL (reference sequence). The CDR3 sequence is CASSQDSTGGIHTF. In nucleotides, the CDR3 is TGTGCCAGCAGCCAAGATTCGACAGGGGGTATCCACACCTTC. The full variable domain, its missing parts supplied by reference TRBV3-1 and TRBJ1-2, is DTAVSQTPKYLVTQMGNDKSIKCEQNLGHDTMYWYKQDSKKFLKIMFSYNNKELIINETVPNRFSPKSPDKAHLNLHINSLELGDSAVYFCASSQDSTGGIHTFGSGTRLTVV.

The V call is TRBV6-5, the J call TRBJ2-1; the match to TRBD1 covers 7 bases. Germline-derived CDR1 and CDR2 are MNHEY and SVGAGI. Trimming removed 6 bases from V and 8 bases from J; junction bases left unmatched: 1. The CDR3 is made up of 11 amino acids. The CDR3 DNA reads TGTGCCAGCAGGACAGGGTATGAGCAGTTCTTC. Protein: CASRTGYEQFF.

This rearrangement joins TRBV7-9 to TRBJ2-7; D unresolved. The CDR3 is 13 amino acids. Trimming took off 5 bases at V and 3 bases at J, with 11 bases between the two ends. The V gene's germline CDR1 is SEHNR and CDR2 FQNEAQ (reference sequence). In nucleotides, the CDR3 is TGTGCCAGCAGCGAGAACTCATTCTACGAGCAGTACTTC. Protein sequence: CASSENSFYEQYF.

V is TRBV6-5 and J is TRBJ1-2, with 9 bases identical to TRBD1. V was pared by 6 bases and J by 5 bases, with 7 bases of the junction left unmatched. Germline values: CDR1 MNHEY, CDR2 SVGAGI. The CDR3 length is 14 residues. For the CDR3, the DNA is TGTGCCAGCAGCGTAGACAGGGGGTCGTATGGCTACACCTTC. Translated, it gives CASSVDRGSYGYTF.

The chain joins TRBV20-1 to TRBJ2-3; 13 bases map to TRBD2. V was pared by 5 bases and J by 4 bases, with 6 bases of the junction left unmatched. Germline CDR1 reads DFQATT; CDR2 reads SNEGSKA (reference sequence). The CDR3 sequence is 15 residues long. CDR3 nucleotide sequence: TGCAGTGCTTCTCGGACTAGCGGGGGATCAGATACGCAGTATTTT. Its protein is CSASRTSGGSDTQYF.

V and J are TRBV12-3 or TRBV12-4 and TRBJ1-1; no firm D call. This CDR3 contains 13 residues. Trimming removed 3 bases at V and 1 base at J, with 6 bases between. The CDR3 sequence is CASSLFQNTEAFF. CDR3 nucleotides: TGTGCCAGCAGTTTGTTCCAGAACACTGAAGCTTTCTTT.

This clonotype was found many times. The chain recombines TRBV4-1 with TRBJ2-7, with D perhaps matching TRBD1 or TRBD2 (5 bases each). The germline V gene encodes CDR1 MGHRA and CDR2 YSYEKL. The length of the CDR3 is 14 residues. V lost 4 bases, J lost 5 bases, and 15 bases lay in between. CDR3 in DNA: TGCGCCAGCAGCCGCCATGAGGGGACGGACGAGCAGTACTTC. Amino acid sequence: CASSRHEGTDEQYF.

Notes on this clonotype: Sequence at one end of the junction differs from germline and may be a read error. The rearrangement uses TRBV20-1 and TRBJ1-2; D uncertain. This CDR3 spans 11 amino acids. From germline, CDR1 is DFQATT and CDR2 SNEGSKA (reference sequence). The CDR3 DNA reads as TGCGGTGCTTTATATAACTATGGCTACACCTTC. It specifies CGALYNYGYTF.

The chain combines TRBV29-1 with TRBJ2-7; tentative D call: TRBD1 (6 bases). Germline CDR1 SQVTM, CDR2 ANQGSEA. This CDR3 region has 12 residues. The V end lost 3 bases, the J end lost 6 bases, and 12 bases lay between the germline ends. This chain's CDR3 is CSVDGSGAEQYF. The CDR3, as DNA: TGCAGCGTTGATGGGTCAGGGGCCGAGCAGTACTTC.

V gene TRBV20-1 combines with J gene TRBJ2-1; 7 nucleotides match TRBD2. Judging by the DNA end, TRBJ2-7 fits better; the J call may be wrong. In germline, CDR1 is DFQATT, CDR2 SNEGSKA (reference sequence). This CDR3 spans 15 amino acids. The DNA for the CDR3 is TGCAGTGCCAAATCTAGCGGCCCCTCCTACAATGAGCAGTACTTC. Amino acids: CSAKSSGPSYNEQYF.

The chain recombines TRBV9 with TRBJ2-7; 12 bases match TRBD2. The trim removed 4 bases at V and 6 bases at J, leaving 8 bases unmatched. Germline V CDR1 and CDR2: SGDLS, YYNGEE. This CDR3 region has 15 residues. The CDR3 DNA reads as TGTGCCAGCAGCCCCGTGACTAGCGGGAGAATCGAGCAGTACTTC. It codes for CASSPVTSGRIEQYF.

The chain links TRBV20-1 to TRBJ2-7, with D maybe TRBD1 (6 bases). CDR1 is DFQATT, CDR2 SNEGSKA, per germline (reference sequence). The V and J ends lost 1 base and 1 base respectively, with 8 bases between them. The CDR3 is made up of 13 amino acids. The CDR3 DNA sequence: TGCAGTGCTAGAGGGGACACTTCCTACGAGCAGTACTTC. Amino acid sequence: CSARGDTSYEQYF.

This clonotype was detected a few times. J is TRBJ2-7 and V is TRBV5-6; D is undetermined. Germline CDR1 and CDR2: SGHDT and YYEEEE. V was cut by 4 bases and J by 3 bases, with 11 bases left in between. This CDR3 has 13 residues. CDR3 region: CASSKGGSYEQYF. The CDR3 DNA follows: TGTGCCAGCAGCAAAGGTGGTAGCTACGAGCAGTACTTC.

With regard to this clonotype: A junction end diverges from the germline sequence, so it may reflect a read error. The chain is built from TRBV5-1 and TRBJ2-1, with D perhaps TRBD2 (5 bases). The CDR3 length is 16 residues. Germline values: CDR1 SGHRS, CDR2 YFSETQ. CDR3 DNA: TGCGCCAGCGGCTTGTCCCGGGGTTTAAGGTACAATGAGCAGTTCTTC. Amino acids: CASGLSRGLRYNEQFF. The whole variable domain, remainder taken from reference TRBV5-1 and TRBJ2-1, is KAGVTQTPRYLIKTRGQQVTLSCSPISGHRSVSWYQQTPGQGLQFLFEYFSETQRNKGNFPGRFSGRQFSNSRSEMNVSTLELGDSALYLCASGLSRGLRYNEQFFGPGTRLTVL.

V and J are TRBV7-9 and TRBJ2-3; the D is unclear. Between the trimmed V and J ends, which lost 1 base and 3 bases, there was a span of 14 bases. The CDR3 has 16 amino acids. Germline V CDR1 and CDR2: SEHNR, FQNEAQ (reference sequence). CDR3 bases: TGTGCCAGCAGCTTAGTAATGGACCCAAGGACAGATACGCAGTATTTT. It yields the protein CASSLVMDPRTDTQYF.

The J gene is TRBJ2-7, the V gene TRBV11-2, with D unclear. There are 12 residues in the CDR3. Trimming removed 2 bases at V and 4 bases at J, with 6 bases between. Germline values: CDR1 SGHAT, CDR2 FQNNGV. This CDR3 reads CASSLFMYEQYF. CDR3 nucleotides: TGTGCCAGCAGCTTATTTATGTACGAGCAGTACTTC.

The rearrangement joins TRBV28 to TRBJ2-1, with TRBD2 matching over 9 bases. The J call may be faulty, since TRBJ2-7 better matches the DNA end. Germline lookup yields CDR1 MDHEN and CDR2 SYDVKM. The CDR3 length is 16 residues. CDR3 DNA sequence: TGTGCCAGCAGTCTCGCCGGGACTAGCAGTTACAATGAGCAGTACTTC. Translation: CASSLAGTSSYNEQYF.